One sample yielded the 27 T cell receptor beta chains listed below, sequenced in a study of patients and donors after allogeneic stem cell transplantation. One entry per CDR3 protein results from TCRdb running MiXCR on the RT-PCR reads. The sample gives about 200,000 distinct CDR3 sequences, 38% of which show up once; approximately 10% is in the top ten. Specimen: blood, either unsorted or a sorted T cell fraction (not recorded which). The receptors stem from a human donor who was either an allogeneic HSCT recipient or a stem cell or donor lymphocyte infusion donor (not recorded which). It is not recorded whose cells these are; they may come from a transplant donor.

This clonotype came up a few times. V and J are TRBV12-3 or TRBV12-4 and TRBJ2-3; D gene ambiguous. V gave up 0 bases and J gave up 5 bases, with 9 bases separating them. The length of the CDR3 is 14 residues. This CDR3 is CASSLAGIRDTQYF. Written as DNA, the CDR3 is TGTGCCAGCAGTTTAGCGGGGATTCGAGATACGCAGTATTTT.

This chain uses TRBV27 with TRBJ1-2; no reliable D call. The V gene lost 4 bases and the J gene lost 4 bases, with 13 bases spanning the gap. Germline lookup yields CDR1 MNHEY and CDR2 SMNVEV (reference sequence). The CDR3 runs to 14 residues. DNA for the CDR3: TGTGCCAGCAGTTCGGATTACCCCTCCTATGGCTACACCTTC. This encodes CASSSDYPSYGYTF.

This clonotype was detected only a few times. The chain carries TRBV6-1 and TRBJ1-5, with D hard to call. V was pared by 5 bases and J by 0 bases, with 14 bases between. Germline V gene data show CDR1 as MNHNS and CDR2 as SASEGT. CDR3 length: 16 residues. The CDR3 loop reads CASSPLREYSNQPQHF. In DNA, the CDR3 is TGTGCCAGCAGTCCATTAAGGGAGTATAGCAATCAGCCCCAGCATTTT.

This clonotype has only a few counts. The chain is built from TRBV3-1 and TRBJ1-5; no firm D call. The CDR3 consists of 14 residues. CDR1 is LGHDT and CDR2 is YNNKEL in the germline V gene (reference sequence). Trimming took off 3 bases at V and 2 bases at J, with 8 bases between the two ends. CDR3 sequence reads: CASSQSLGNQPQHF. In nucleotides, the CDR3 is TGTGCCAGCAGCCAGTCCCTGGGCAATCAGCCCCAGCATTTT.

This chain uses TRBV10-3 with TRBJ2-5; perhaps TRBD1 as D (5 bases). This CDR3 has 15 residues. Germline CDR1 and CDR2: ENHRY and SYGVKD. V was clipped by 3 bases and J by 5 bases, with 16 bases between them. The CDR3 here is CAISDKPGQYETQYF. In nucleotides, the CDR3 is TGTGCCATCAGTGATAAACCCGGACAATACGAGACCCAGTACTTC.

The CDR3 DNA reads as TGTGCCAGCAGCCAACAGGGAGGCACCGGGGAGCTGTTTTTT. This gives the protein CASSQQGGTGELFF. The chain couples TRBV4-2 to TRBJ2-2; TRBD2 might be the D (6 bases). Germline lookup yields CDR1 LGHNA and CDR2 YNFKEQ. Trimming stripped 2 bases from V and 4 bases from J, with 8 bases between. The CDR3 has 14 residues.

This clonotype has a single count. V usage is TRBV29-1 and J usage is TRBJ2-5; tentatively, D is TRBD1 (5 bases). The CDR3 runs 14 residues. The germline gives CDR1 SQVTM, CDR2 ANQGSEA. Trimming pared 3 bases from V and 1 base from J, leaving 12 bases between. The CDR3 sequence is CSVDPTGIQETQYF. CDR3 in DNA: TGCAGCGTTGACCCTACAGGTATCCAAGAGACCCAGTACTTC. The full variable domain, rest sourced from reference TRBV29-1 and TRBJ2-5, is SAVISQKPSRDICQRGTSLTIQCQVDSQVTMMFWYRQQPGQSLTLIATANQGSEATYESGFVIDKFPISRPNLTFSTLTVSNMSPEDSSIYLCSVDPTGIQETQYFGPGTRLLVL.

V is TRBV18 and J is TRBJ1-1, with 9 bases matching TRBD1. This CDR3 has 14 residues. The J segment lost 4 bases and the V segment lost 4 bases, leaving 4 bases of the junction unmatched. Germline V lookup: CDR1 KGHSH, CDR2 LQKENI. DNA of the CDR3: TGTGCCAGCTCACAGGGACAGGGCTTCACTGAAGCTTTCTTT. This sequence encodes CASSQGQGFTEAFF.

This rearrangement joins TRBV7-9 to TRBJ2-7; 10 nucleotides align to TRBD2. The CDR3 runs to 16 residues. The ends lost 2 bases at V and 1 base at J; junction bases unmatched: 5. In germline, CDR1 is SEHNR, CDR2 FQNEAQ (reference sequence). CDR3 in amino acids: CASSLSASGSSYEQYF. CDR3 sequence (DNA): TGTGCCAGCAGCTTATCCGCTAGCGGGAGTTCCTACGAGCAGTACTTC.

This clonotype was seen only a few times. The chain links TRBV12-3 or TRBV12-4 to TRBJ1-2, with 8 bases identical to TRBD1. The ends lost 5 bases at V and 0 bases at J; junction bases unmatched: 11. The CDR3 totals 17 residues. As DNA, the CDR3 is TGTGCCAGCAGTCCCCCCGGACAGGGACTAACTAACTATGGCTACACCTTC. Its protein product is CASSPPGQGLTNYGYTF.

The V call is TRBV7-8, the J call TRBJ1-5, with D hard to call. Germline loops: CDR1 SGHVS, CDR2 FQNEAQ. V lost 0 bases and J 3 bases, leaving 15 bases between the germline ends. This CDR3 spans 17 amino acids. This chain's CDR3 is CASSLAGGGPYNQPQHF. The CDR3 nucleotides are TGTGCCAGCAGCTTAGCGGGCGGAGGCCCCTACAATCAGCCCCAGCATTTT. The full variable domain, in which reference TRBV7-8 and TRBJ1-5 provide the parts outside the CDR3, is GAGVSQSPRYKVAKRGQDVALRCDPISGHVSLFWYQQALGQGPEFLTYFQNEAQLDKSGLPSDRFFAERPEGSVSTLKIQRTQQEDSAVYLCASSLAGGGPYNQPQHFGDGTRLSIL.

In this sample, this clonotype turned up a few times. The chain has TRBV5-1 and TRBJ2-6, with unresolved D. Deletions cut 0 bases from V and 2 bases from J, with 3 bases between. CDR1 is SGHRS and CDR2 is YFSETQ in the germline V gene. The CDR3 has 14 residues. CDR3 DNA sequence: TGCGCCAGCAGCTTGGAAACTGGGGCCAACGTCCTGACTTTC. Translated: CASSLETGANVLTF. Together with reference TRBV5-1 and TRBJ2-6, the CDR3 gives the full variable domain: KAGVTQTPRYLIKTRGQQVTLSCSPISGHRSVSWYQQTPGQGLQFLFEYFSETQRNKGNFPGRFSGRQFSNSRSEMNVSTLELGDSALYLCASSLETGANVLTFGAGSRLTVL.

This clonotype was detected only once. One end of the junction does not line up with germline, which may come from a read error. The CDR3 bases are TGTGCCACCAGTGCCAGGGAGGGGACCGGGGAGCTGTTTTTT. This translates into CATSAREGTGELFF. The V call is TRBV10-3, the J call TRBJ2-2; 7 nucleotides line up with TRBD2. Looked up from germline, CDR1 is ENHRY and CDR2 is SYGVKD. The length of the CDR3 is 14 residues.

This sequence joins TRBV12-3 or TRBV12-4 and TRBJ2-7; no clear D. This CDR3 is built from 13 residues. The V gene lost 0 bases and the J gene lost 7 bases, with 10 bases spanning the gap. The CDR3 sequence is CASSLAGLGEQYF. Written as DNA, the CDR3 is TGTGCCAGCAGTTTAGCAGGGCTAGGTGAGCAGTACTTC.

The CDR3 region is CASSLRNNQPQHF. In DNA form, the CDR3 reads TGTGCCAGCAGCTTGAGAAACAATCAGCCCCAGCATTTT. This rearrangement joins TRBV5-5 to TRBJ1-5; D gene unclear. Germline CDR1 SGHKS, CDR2 YYEKEE (reference sequence). The CDR3 covers 13 residues. V was shortened by 1 base and J by 3 bases, with 5 bases between the two germline ends.

The gene calls are TRBV2 and TRBJ1-1, with D perhaps TRBD1 (5 bases). The V gene lost 4 bases and the J gene lost 5 bases, with 11 bases spanning the gap. CDR1 is SNHLY and CDR2 is FYNNEI in the germline V gene. The CDR3 is made up of 13 amino acids. The CDR3 spells CASSVGAETEAFF. The DNA for the CDR3 is TGTGCCAGCAGTGTAGGGGCCGAGACTGAAGCTTTCTTT.

The genes are TRBV5-1 and TRBJ1-1; the D is unclear. V was trimmed by 0 bases and J by 4 bases, leaving 7 bases between them. Germline CDR1 SGHRS, CDR2 YFSETQ. CDR3 length equals 13 residues. CDR3 nucleotides: TGCGCCAGCAGCTTGGTTATGGGCACTGAAGCTTTCTTT. Its translation: CASSLVMGTEAFF.

This chain links TRBV5-1 with TRBJ2-1; the match to TRBD1 covers 7 bases. The CDR3 covers 17 residues. The V gene end was trimmed by 4 bases and the J gene end by 4 bases; junction bases not matched to a gene: 14. The germline V gene has CDR1 SGHRS and CDR2 YFSETQ. In nucleotides, the CDR3 is TGCGCCAGCAGCGAAGGGACAGCGGTTTTAGGGTACAATGAGCAGTTCTTC. Translating it yields CASSEGTAVLGYNEQFF.

This clonotype was seen more than once but under ten times. The chain employs TRBV20-1 and TRBJ1-2, with a possible D match to TRBD1 (6 bases). The CDR3 has 15 residues. Germline CDR1 reads DFQATT; CDR2 reads SNEGSKA (reference sequence). The V and J ends lost 3 bases and 8 bases respectively, with 22 bases between them. The DNA of the CDR3 is TGCAGTGCTAGCCCAGGTGGGGGGCCCGCGGGAGGCTACACCTTC. This encodes CSASPGGGPAGGYTF.

The rearrangement uses TRBV29-1 and TRBJ2-1; D uncertain. CDR1 SQVTM and CDR2 ANQGSEA come from the germline V gene. V lost 7 bases to trimming and J lost 0 bases, with 10 bases between them. The CDR3 totals 13 residues. The CDR3 DNA reads as TGCAGCGCCCTAAGCAGCTCCTACAATGAGCAGTTCTTC. This sequence encodes CSALSSSYNEQFF.

V is TRBV12-3 or TRBV12-4 and J is TRBJ2-6; no firm D call. The CDR3 contains 13 residues. V was trimmed by 5 bases and J by 1 base, leaving 3 bases between them. The CDR3 spells CASSPSGANVLTF. DNA of the CDR3: TGTGCCAGCAGTCCTTCTGGGGCCAACGTCCTGACTTTC.

The chain uses TRBV5-1 and TRBJ1-3; D is ambiguous. The CDR3 runs 12 residues. V lost 0 bases, J lost 8 bases, and 6 bases lay in between. Germline V gene lookup returns CDR1 SGHRS and CDR2 YFSETQ. The CDR3 coding sequence is TGCGCCAGCAGCTTGGTCGGGGACACCATATATTTT. It codes for CASSLVGDTIYF.

At least ten counts were recorded for this clonotype. V usage is TRBV20-1 and J usage is TRBJ1-1, with D uncertain. The germline V gene has CDR1 DFQATT and CDR2 SNEGSKA (reference sequence). V lost 1 base, J lost 0 bases, and 9 bases lay in between. There are 14 residues in the CDR3. The CDR3 DNA follows: TGCAGTGCTAGAGGACAAAGCATGAACACTGAAGCTTTCTTT. This codes for CSARGQSMNTEAFF.

The chain employs TRBV7-9 and TRBJ1-2; unclear D gene. The length of the CDR3 is 14 residues. V was clipped by 3 bases and J by 1 base, with 9 bases between them. CDR1 is SEHNR, CDR2 FQNEAQ, per germline (reference sequence). CDR3 in amino acids: CASSFTASNYGYTF. CDR3 DNA sequence: TGTGCCAGCAGCTTTACTGCGAGTAACTATGGCTACACCTTC.

This clonotype was recorded a few times. The gene calls are TRBV20-1 and TRBJ1-5; 7 nucleotides match TRBD1. With V trimmed by 6 bases and J by 3 bases, 5 bases remained unmatched. In germline, CDR1 is DFQATT, CDR2 SNEGSKA (reference sequence). CDR3 length: 13 residues. The CDR3 sequence: CSAEQGNNQPQHF. CDR3 nucleotide sequence: TGCAGTGCGGAACAGGGGAACAATCAGCCCCAGCATTTT.

The chain carries TRBV20-1 and TRBJ1-5; D remains unclear. Germline CDR1 is DFQATT and CDR2 is SNEGSKA (reference sequence). V was trimmed by 3 bases and J by 7 bases, leaving 16 bases between them. The CDR3 length is 14 residues. Written as DNA, the CDR3 is TGCAGTGCTAGCATCTTTATGGGTAGACAGCCCCAGCATTTT. This codes for CSASIFMGRQPQHF.

The chain has TRBV5-8 and TRBJ2-1, with 8 positions matching TRBD2. CDR1 SGHTS and CDR2 YDEGEE come from the germline V gene. The CDR3 extends over 15 amino acids. Trimming at V came to 4 bases and at J to 6 bases, leaving 9 bases not matched to a gene. CDR3 in DNA: TGTGCCAGCAGCCTTTTTACTAGCGGCCGCAATGAGCAGTTCTTC. Its protein is CASSLFTSGRNEQFF.